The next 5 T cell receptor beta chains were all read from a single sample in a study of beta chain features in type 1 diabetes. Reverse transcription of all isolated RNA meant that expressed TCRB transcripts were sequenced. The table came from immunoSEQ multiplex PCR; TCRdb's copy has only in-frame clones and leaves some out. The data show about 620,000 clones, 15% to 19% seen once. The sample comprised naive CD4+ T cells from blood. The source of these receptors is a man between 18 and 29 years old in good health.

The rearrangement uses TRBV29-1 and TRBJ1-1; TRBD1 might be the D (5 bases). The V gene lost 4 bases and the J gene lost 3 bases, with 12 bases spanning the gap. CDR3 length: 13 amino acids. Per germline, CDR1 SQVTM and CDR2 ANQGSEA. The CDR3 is CSVGKGYYTEAFF. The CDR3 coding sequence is TGCAGCGTTGGCAAGGGGTATTACACTGAAGCTTTCTTT.

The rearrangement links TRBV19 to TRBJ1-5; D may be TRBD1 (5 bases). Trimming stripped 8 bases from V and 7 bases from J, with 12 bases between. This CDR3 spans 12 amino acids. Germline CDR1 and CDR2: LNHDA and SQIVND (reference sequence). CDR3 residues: CASCQGRQPQHF. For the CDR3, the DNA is TGTGCCAGTTGCCAGGGTCGACAGCCCCAGCATTTT.

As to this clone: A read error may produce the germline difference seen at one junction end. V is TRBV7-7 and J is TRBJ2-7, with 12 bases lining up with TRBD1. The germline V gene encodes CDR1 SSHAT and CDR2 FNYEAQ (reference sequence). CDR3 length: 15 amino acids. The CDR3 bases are TGTGCTAGCAGCTTAGCGGGACAGGGGGCCCACGAGCAGTACTTC. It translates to CASSLAGQGAHEQYF.

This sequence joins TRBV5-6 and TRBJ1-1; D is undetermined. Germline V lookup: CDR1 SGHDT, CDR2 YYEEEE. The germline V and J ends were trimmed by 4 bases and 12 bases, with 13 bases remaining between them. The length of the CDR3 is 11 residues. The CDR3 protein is CASSRLSLTFF. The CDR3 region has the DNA TGTGCCAGCAGCAGGCTCAGTTTAACTTTCTTT. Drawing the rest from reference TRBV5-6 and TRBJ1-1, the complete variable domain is DAGVTQSPTHLIKTRGQQVTLRCSPKSGHDTVSWYQQALGQGPQFIFQYYEEEERQRGNFPDRFSGHQFPNYSSELNVNALLLGDSALYLCASSRLSLTFFGQGTRLTVV.

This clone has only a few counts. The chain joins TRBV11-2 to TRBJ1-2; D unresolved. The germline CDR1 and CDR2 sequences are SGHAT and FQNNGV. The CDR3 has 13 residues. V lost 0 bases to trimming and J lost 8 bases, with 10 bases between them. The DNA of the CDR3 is TGTGCCAGCAGCTTAGATGTGGAGAGAGGCTACACCTTC. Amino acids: CASSLDVERGYTF.